Each of the 9 T cell receptor beta chains below was sequenced from the same sample in a study of graft-versus-host responses after intestinal transplantation. These receptors' antigens are unknown. Sequencing used immunoSEQ multiplex PCR; TCRdb keeps in-frame clones, though not all of them. Of tens of thousands of clones in the sample, around 93% were seen once. The sequenced sample was unstimulated CD8+ T cells sorted from spleen or lymph node cells, obtained before intestinal transplant. The receptors derive from a human donor who received an intestinal transplant.

The chain links TRBV18 to TRBJ2-7; TRBD2 agrees at 7 bases. The CDR3 spans 15 residues. V shed 4 bases and J 3 bases; nucleotides not matched to a gene: 9. The germline gives CDR1 KGHSH, CDR2 LQKENI. The CDR3 DNA is TGTGCCAGCTCACGAATGACTAGCAAGAGCTACGAGCAGTACTTC. Translated, it gives CASSRMTSKSYEQYF.

The rearrangement links TRBV29-1 to TRBJ2-1; 9 bases agree with TRBD2. The V segment lost 8 bases and the J segment 5 bases; nucleotides outside the gene matches: 10. The CDR3 covers 14 residues. Germline CDR1 is SQVTM and CDR2 is ANQGSEA. This CDR3 reads CSTLETSGDNEQFF. The CDR3 DNA is TGCAGCACTCTCGAGACTAGCGGAGACAATGAGCAGTTCTTC.

The genes are TRBV4-3 and TRBJ2-2; D might be TRBD1 (5 bases). Germline V gene sequence: CDR1 LGHNA, CDR2 YSLEER. This CDR3 region has 16 residues. The ends were cut back, 1 base at V and 5 bases at J, with 14 bases in the middle. The CDR3 nucleotides are TGCGCCAGCAGCCAAGGTCGACGTCAGGGAACCGGGGAGCTGTTTTTT. As protein: CASSQGRRQGTGELFF.

This chain joins TRBV19 and TRBJ1-2, with a possible D match to TRBD1 (5 bases). V shed 1 base and J shed 8 bases, with 17 bases lying between them. Germline V gene lookup returns CDR1 LNHDA and CDR2 SQIVND (reference sequence). This CDR3 is built from 15 residues. CDR3 in amino acids: CASSIATVWALGYTF. Written as DNA, the CDR3 is TGTGCCAGTAGTATAGCGACAGTCTGGGCCTTGGGCTACACCTTC. The variable domain in full, completed from reference TRBV19 and TRBJ1-2, reads DGGITQSPKYLFRKEGQNVTLSCEQNLNHDAMYWYRQDPGQGLRLIYYSQIVNDFQKGDIAEGYSVSREKKESFPLTVTSAQKNPTAFYLCASSIATVWALGYTFGSGTRLTVV.

This clone was detected a few times. V and J are TRBV6-1 and TRBJ2-1, with D unclear. Germline CDR1 and CDR2: MNHNS and SASEGT. CDR3 length: 11 residues. Trimming shortened V by 3 bases and J by 7 bases, and 4 bases separated the two germline ends. CDR3 residues: CASSESNEQFF. Written as DNA, the CDR3 is TGTGCCAGCAGTGAGAGTAATGAGCAGTTCTTC.

The CDR3 bases are TGTGCCAGCAGCTTAGACAGGGGCCACGAGCAGTACTTC. Translated: CASSLDRGHEQYF. The rearrangement uses TRBV7-2 and TRBJ2-7, with 7 nucleotides matching TRBD1. Germline V gene lookup returns CDR1 SGHTA and CDR2 FQGNSA. CDR3 length: 13 amino acids. V lost 1 base and J lost 5; bases outside the gene matches: 2.

This clone was seen a single time. J is TRBJ1-2 and V is TRBV4-1; no clear D gene. Germline lookup yields CDR1 MGHRA and CDR2 YSYEKL. The CDR3 consists of 13 residues. Trimming removed 3 bases at V and 8 bases at J, with 13 bases between. The CDR3 loop is CASSHPGTVGYTF. CDR3 sequence (DNA): TGCGCCAGCAGCCATCCTGGTACTGTCGGCTACACCTTC.

This chain uses TRBV4-1 with TRBJ2-1; 10 nucleotides line up with TRBD1. CDR3 size: 16 residues. Per the germline V gene, CDR1 is MGHRA and CDR2 is YSYEKL. The V segment lost 1 base and the J segment 4 bases; nucleotides outside the gene matches: 4. This CDR3 is CASSQVWTGGYNEQFF. As DNA, the CDR3 is TGCGCCAGCAGCCAAGTCTGGACAGGGGGGTACAATGAGCAGTTCTTC.

This CDR3 is CASTRLGSADTQYF. Here the CDR3 DNA reads TGTGCCAGCACGCGGCTAGGGAGTGCAGATACGCAGTATTTT. The chain uses TRBV7-8 and TRBJ2-3, with D possibly matching TRBD2 (5 bases). The V and J ends lost 7 bases and 4 bases respectively, with 15 bases between them. Germline V gene data show CDR1 as SGHVS and CDR2 as FQNEAQ. This CDR3 is built from 14 residues.